Following are 5 T cell receptor beta chains from one sample sequenced in a study of radiotherapy plus CTLA-4 blockade in lung cancer (dated by TCRdb to 2017 to 2018). Preparation of the library involved the immunoSEQ multiplex PCR assay. In its TCRdb copy, this immuneACCESS table keeps in-frame sequences only and misses some clones. Where compared with another copy, unresolved V genes explain less than half of these, and the others have no known cause. The sample yields 75,000 to 100,000 clones; almost 90% were counted once. 4.9% of the sample is taken by the ten largest. The sample here was peripheral blood, taken from a patient treated with radiotherapy plus ipilimumab. These receptors were taken from a human donor with non-small cell lung cancer that progressed on radiotherapy plus ipilimumab.

The CDR3 coding sequence is TGTGCCAGCAGCGTAGACCCGGCGAGGTCCTACAATGAGCAGTTCTTC. Amino acids: CASSVDPARSYNEQFF. V usage is TRBV9 and J usage is TRBJ2-1; D not certain. This CDR3 contains 16 residues. Germline loops: CDR1 SGDLS, CDR2 YYNGEE. The V and J ends lost 0 bases and 1 base respectively, with 11 bases between them.

The chain carries TRBV5-1 and TRBJ2-1; 7 nucleotides align to TRBD1. The CDR3 is 11 residues long. Germline V gene lookup returns CDR1 SGHRS and CDR2 YFSETQ. V gave up 3 bases and J gave up 10 bases; unmatched junction bases: 1. The CDR3 DNA follows: TGCGCCAGCAGCTGGACAGGAGAGCAGTTCTTC. It is translated as CASSWTGEQFF.

Here the CDR3 reads CASSTGVRDTQYF. CDR3 bases: TGTGCCAGCAGTACAGGGGTACGGGATACGCAGTATTTT. The rearrangement uses TRBV7-2 and TRBJ2-3; 7 bases match TRBD1. This CDR3 has 13 residues. Looked up from germline, CDR1 is SGHTA and CDR2 is FQGNSA. Losses at the gene ends were 6 bases for V and 6 bases for J; bases not matched to a gene: 6.

The V call is TRBV5-1, the J call TRBJ2-2, with 10 nucleotides matching TRBD2. Germline lookup yields CDR1 SGHRS and CDR2 YFSETQ. V trimming: 5 bases; J trimming: 1 base; junction bases outside the gene matches: 8. The CDR3 spans 17 residues. In DNA, the CDR3 is TGCGCCAGCAGACAGCTAGCGGGAGCAGGGAACACCGGGGAGCTGTTTTTT. Its translation is CASRQLAGAGNTGELFF. Variable domain in full (rest from reference TRBV5-1 and TRBJ2-2): KAGVTQTPRYLIKTRGQQVTLSCSPISGHRSVSWYQQTPGQGLQFLFEYFSETQRNKGNFPGRFSGRQFSNSRSEMNVSTLELGDSALYLCASRQLAGAGNTGELFFGEGSRLTVL.

The chain employs TRBV5-1 and TRBJ2-7; 13 positions match TRBD2. The V and J ends lost 0 bases and 5 bases, in that order; junction bases with no gene match: 5. The germline gives CDR1 SGHRS, CDR2 YFSETQ. The CDR3 covers 16 residues. CDR3 in DNA: TGCGCCAGCAGCTTGGGGACTAGCGGGAGTTACAACGAGCAGTACTTC. Its translation: CASSLGTSGSYNEQYF. Based on the CDR3 plus reference TRBV5-1 and TRBJ2-7, the full variable domain is KAGVTQTPRYLIKTRGQQVTLSCSPISGHRSVSWYQQTPGQGLQFLFEYFSETQRNKGNFPGRFSGRQFSNSRSEMNVSTLELGDSALYLCASSLGTSGSYNEQYFGPGTRLTVT.